The clone carrying this T cell receptor beta chain occurred a few times. Clones were sequenced by immunoSEQ multiplex PCR, and TCRdb holds only the in-frame ones, with some missing. The top ten hold roughly 27% of the sample, which has roughly 100,000 clones, 86% seen once. This sample was included in a study of blood T cell repertoires in COVID-19. CDR3 size: 15 residues. Germline lookup yields CDR1 SGHTA and CDR2 FQGTGA. The V and J ends lost 2 bases and 4 bases, in that order; junction bases with no gene match: 1. Material: peripheral blood. The sequence was collected from a human donor in a cohort sampled during active COVID-19. V and J are TRBV7-3 and TRBJ1-6; 8 nucleotides match TRBD1. The CDR3 protein is CASSLDRGYNSPLHF. CDR3 nucleotides: TGTGCCAGCAGCTTAGACAGGGGATATAATTCACCCCTCCACTTT.